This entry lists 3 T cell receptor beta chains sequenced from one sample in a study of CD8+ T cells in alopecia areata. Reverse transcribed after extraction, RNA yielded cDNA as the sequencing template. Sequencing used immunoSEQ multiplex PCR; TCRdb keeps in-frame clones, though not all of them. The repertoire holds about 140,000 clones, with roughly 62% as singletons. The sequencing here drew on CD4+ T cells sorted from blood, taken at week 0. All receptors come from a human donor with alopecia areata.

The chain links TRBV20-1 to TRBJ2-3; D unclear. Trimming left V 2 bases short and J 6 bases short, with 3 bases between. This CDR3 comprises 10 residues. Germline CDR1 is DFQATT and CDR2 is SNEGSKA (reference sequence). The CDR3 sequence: CSARQDTQYF. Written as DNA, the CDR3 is TGCAGTGCTAGACAGGATACGCAGTATTTT.

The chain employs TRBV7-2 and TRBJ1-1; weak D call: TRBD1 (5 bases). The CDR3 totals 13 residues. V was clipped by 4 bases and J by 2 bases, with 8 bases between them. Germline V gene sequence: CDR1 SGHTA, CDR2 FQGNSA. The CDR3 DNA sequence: TGTGCCAGCAGCTCGGGGCGTAACACTGAAGCTTTCTTT. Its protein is CASSSGRNTEAFF.

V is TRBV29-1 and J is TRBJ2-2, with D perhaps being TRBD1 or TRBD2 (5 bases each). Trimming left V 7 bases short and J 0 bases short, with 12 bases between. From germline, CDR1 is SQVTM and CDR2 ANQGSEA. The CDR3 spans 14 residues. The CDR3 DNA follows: TGCAGCGCCGGGACGCCAGCGAACACCGGGGAGCTGTTTTTT. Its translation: CSAGTPANTGELFF.